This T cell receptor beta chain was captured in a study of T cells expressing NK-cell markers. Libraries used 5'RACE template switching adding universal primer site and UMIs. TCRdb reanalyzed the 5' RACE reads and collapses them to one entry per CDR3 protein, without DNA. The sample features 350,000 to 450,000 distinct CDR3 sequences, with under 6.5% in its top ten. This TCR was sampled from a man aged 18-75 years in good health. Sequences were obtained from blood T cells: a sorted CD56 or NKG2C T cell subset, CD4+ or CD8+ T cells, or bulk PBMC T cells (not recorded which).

CDR3: CASSLSTSEAYETQYF. The chain employs TRBV23-1 and TRBJ2-5. TRBV23-1 is sorted into the ORF group, with uncertain function. The CDR3 is 16 amino acids.